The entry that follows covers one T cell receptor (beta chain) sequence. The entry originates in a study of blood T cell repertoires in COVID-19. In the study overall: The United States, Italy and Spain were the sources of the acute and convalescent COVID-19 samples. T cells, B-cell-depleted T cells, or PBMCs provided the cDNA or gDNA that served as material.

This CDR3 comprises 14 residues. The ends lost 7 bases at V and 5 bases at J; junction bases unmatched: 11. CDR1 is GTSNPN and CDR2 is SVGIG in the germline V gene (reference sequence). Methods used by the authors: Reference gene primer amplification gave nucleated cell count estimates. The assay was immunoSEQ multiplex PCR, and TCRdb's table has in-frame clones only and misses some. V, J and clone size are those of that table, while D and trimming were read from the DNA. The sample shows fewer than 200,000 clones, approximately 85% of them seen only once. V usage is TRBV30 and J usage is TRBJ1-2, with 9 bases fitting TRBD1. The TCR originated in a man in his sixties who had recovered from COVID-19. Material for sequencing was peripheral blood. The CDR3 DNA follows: TGTGCCTCCGCCCCGGACAGGGGAGTTTATGGCTACACCTTC. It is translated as CASAPDRGVYGYTF.